This paragraph reports one T cell receptor (beta chain). This clone was observed a single time. No cognate antigen has been identified for it. The sample holds no much larger clone one base away, and base qualities are not on file. The immunoSEQ Assay, a bias-controlled multiplex PCR, was used to amplify TCRbeta CDR3 regions from genomic DNA. On the authors' methods: Nucleated cell counts per sample were estimated from amplification of reference gene primers within the assay. To quantify the absolute abundance of each unique TCRbeta CDR3 rearrangement, sequence reads were collapsed and filtered. For each sample, productive Simpson clonality was calculated by taking the square root of Simpson's diversity index across productive rearrangements. In TCRdb, the immuneACCESS table is reduced to in-frame sequences with V and J assigned. These tables do not hold every clone; where another copy was compared, an unresolved V gene accounts for under half, and the others remain unexplained. The D gene and trimming were derived from the DNA, and the V and J assignments and clone size from that table. Recorded for this sample are roughly 340,000 clones; 87% of them occurred a single time. Of the sample, 1.9% falls within the top ten clones.

The sample is drawn from a study of blood T cell repertoires in COVID-19 (dated by TCRdb to 2020 to 2022). A note on the overall study: ImmuneRACE Cohort 3 recovered participants were defined by two consecutive negative NP/OP PCR tests, healthcare professional clearance, or symptom resolution. Samples from collaborators originated in the United States, Italy and Spain and spanned both the acute and convalescent phases of COVID-19. The material from the prospective study consisted of cDNA or gDNA derived from T cells, B-cell-depleted T cells, or PBMCs. The dataset comprised deeply sampled blood TCRbeta repertoires from subjects exposed to, actively infected with, or recovered from COVID-19. A freely available public database, intended as a resource for researchers studying the immune response to SARS-CoV-2, is where the repertoires were released. The samples were drawn from the first 160 participants of the ongoing ImmuneRACE study and from under 1,500 subjects provided by 6 global collaborators. The sample metadata nearly always contained a de-identified subject ID, COVID-19 status, age in years and sex. Where available, HLA class I and class II types were taken from metadata supplied by the sample provider and were not determined by assay-based typing. Here is what the overall study found, with its caveats: The quantity of clinical and demographic metadata differed by source and by participant and was supplied without curation.

Participants in the prospective study were aged roughly 18 to 95 years, lived in 20 to 30 United States geographic areas, and enrolled through a virtual design. To assign participants to cohorts, the prospective study relied on clinical history that participants themselves reported in a screening survey and a study questionnaire. In the prospective study, whole blood, serum and a nasopharyngeal or oropharyngeal swab were collected from each participant by mobile phlebotomists. Over a roughly 2-month period, participants in the prospective study had the option of providing additional blood draws and questionnaires. Blood samples from the prospective study were shipped frozen or at room temperature prior to DNA extraction. The germline V gene (reference sequence) supplies CDR1 LNHDA and CDR2 SQIVND. Including the terminal cysteine and phenylalanine, the CDR3 comprises 15 residues. Of the read, only the CDR3 DNA is kept; its 45 bases are in frame from base 1. V is reduced by 5 bases and J by 4 bases, leaving a spacing of 15 bases between them.

The sequence came from a man aged 40-49 years in a cohort exposed to, infected with or recovered from COVID-19 (not recorded which). Rearrangement joined TRBV19 to TRBJ2-4; TRBD2 is a possible D gene, resting on 6 matching bases. Specimen: PBMCs or T cells enriched from blood (not recorded which). The DNA sequence follows: TGTGCCAGTAGTCCCGGGGTGGCGGGGAAAAACATTCAGTACTTC. This is translated as CASSPGVAGKNIQYF.